What follows are 14 T cell receptor beta chains derived from one specimen sequenced in a study of blood T cell repertoires in COVID-19. Sequencing was performed with immunoSEQ multiplex PCR; in TCRdb, only in-frame clones are kept and a portion is missing. The sample contains about 85,000 clones, roughly four fifths of which appear only once. The specimen was peripheral blood. All receptors come from a woman of 80 years or more with acute or convalescent COVID-19.

The V and J genes are TRBV19 and TRBJ2-7; D remains ambiguous. The V gene lost 9 bases and the J gene lost 7 bases, with 22 bases spanning the gap. There are 14 residues in the CDR3. Germline V gene lookup returns CDR1 LNHDA and CDR2 SQIVND (reference sequence). CDR3 in amino acids: CARLRNGSPGEQYF. The CDR3 DNA is TGTGCCAGGTTAAGAAACGGGTCTCCTGGAGAGCAGTACTTC.

The chain couples TRBV7-9 to TRBJ1-4, with D possibly being TRBD1 (6 bases). V gave up 5 bases and J gave up 8 bases, with 15 bases separating them. Germline V gives CDR1 SEHNR, CDR2 FQNEAQ (reference sequence). The CDR3 length is 14 residues. The CDR3 region has the DNA TGTGCCAGCAGCCCCGACAGGCCGGGGGAAAAACTGTTTTTT. Translated, it gives CASSPDRPGEKLFF.

J is TRBJ1-6 and V is TRBV12-5; D not certain. Trimming removed 2 bases from V and 8 bases from J, with 7 bases in between. Germline CDR1 reads LGHNT; CDR2 reads FRNRAP. The CDR3 runs 13 residues. As DNA, the CDR3 is TGTGCTAGTGGTTTGCCGGGGTATTCACCCCTCCACTTT. As protein: CASGLPGYSPLHF.

This chain links TRBV5-1 with TRBJ2-5; 10 positions match TRBD2. With V trimmed by 0 bases and J by 1 base, 9 bases remained unmatched. The germline gives CDR1 SGHRS, CDR2 YFSETQ. The CDR3 consists of 18 residues. In DNA form, the CDR3 reads TGCGCCAGCAGCTTGGCCGGGCTAGCGGGGGCCTTCCAAGAGACCCAGTACTTC. It is translated as CASSLAGLAGAFQETQYF.

This chain connects TRBV27 to TRBJ1-5; TRBD1 is a possible D gene (5 bases). The CDR3 consists of 14 residues. Trimming removed 8 bases at V and 3 bases at J, with 14 bases between. The germline CDR1 and CDR2 sequences are MNHEY and SMNVEV (reference sequence). CDR3 in amino acids: CASPGDSFNQPQHF. Here the CDR3 DNA reads TGTGCCAGCCCCGGCGACAGCTTCAATCAGCCCCAGCATTTT.

The chain has TRBV5-1 and TRBJ2-7, with D possibly being TRBD1 (6 bases). V was shortened by 2 bases and J by 0 bases, with 12 bases between the two germline ends. Germline V gene lookup returns CDR1 SGHRS and CDR2 YFSETQ. The CDR3 spans 15 residues. This CDR3 is CASSFFDRISYEQYF. The CDR3 DNA sequence: TGCGCCAGCAGCTTTTTCGACAGGATCTCCTACGAGCAGTACTTC. Filled out from reference TRBV5-1 and TRBJ2-7, the complete variable domain reads KAGVTQTPRYLIKTRGQQVTLSCSPISGHRSVSWYQQTPGQGLQFLFEYFSETQRNKGNFPGRFSGRQFSNSRSEMNVSTLELGDSALYLCASSFFDRISYEQYFGPGTRLTVT.

This clone was observed a few times. The rearrangement links TRBV24-1 to TRBJ2-4, with D maybe TRBD2 (6 bases). V gave up 5 bases and J gave up 5 bases, with 6 bases separating them. The CDR3 extends over 12 amino acids. Germline CDR1 reads KGHDR; CDR2 reads SFDVKD. In DNA, the CDR3 is TGTGCCACCAGTGGGGGGGAAAACATTCAGTACTTC. Amino acid sequence: CATSGGENIQYF.

This chain connects TRBV19 to TRBJ2-5, with D perhaps TRBD2 (6 bases). The germline V gene encodes CDR1 LNHDA and CDR2 SQIVND (reference sequence). V was trimmed by 10 bases and J by 2 bases, leaving 17 bases between them. CDR3 length: 14 amino acids. The CDR3 here is CATSSWDWQETQYF. The DNA of the CDR3 is TGTGCCACATCCTCTTGGGACTGGCAAGAGACCCAGTACTTC.

The rearrangement joins TRBV28 to TRBJ1-2; 8 nucleotides agree with TRBD1. Trimming at V came to 6 bases and at J to 4 bases, leaving 7 bases not matched to a gene. This CDR3 has 14 amino acids. Germline V CDR1 and CDR2: MDHEN, SYDVKM. This CDR3 is CASRTGGQVYGYTF. CDR3 in DNA: TGTGCCAGCAGAACAGGGGGACAGGTCTATGGCTACACCTTC.

The gene calls are TRBV10-1 and TRBJ2-5; a weak D match, TRBD2 (5 bases). In germline, CDR1 is WNHNN, CDR2 SYGVQD (reference sequence). The CDR3 is 13 residues long. V gave up 5 bases and J gave up 0 bases, with 7 bases separating them. CDR3: CASSIAYQETQYF. DNA for the CDR3: TGCGCCAGCAGTATAGCGTACCAAGAGACCCAGTACTTC.

This rearrangement joins TRBV5-6 to TRBJ2-2; a possible D gene is TRBD2 (6 bases). CDR3 length: 15 residues. V lost 0 bases and J 2 bases, leaving 8 bases between the germline ends. Germline assignment: CDR1 SGHDT and CDR2 YYEEEE. The DNA for the CDR3 is TGTGCCAGCAGCTTGGGGGACTCCAACACCGGGGAGCTGTTTTTT. This sequence encodes CASSLGDSNTGELFF.

The rearrangement uses TRBV12-5 and TRBJ1-1; D gene unclear. The length of the CDR3 is 13 residues. V was trimmed by 1 base and J by 6 bases, leaving 9 bases between them. Germline V lookup: CDR1 LGHNT, CDR2 FRNRAP. The DNA for the CDR3 is TGTGCTAGTGGTTTGGGGTCACGGGCTGAAGCTTTCTTT. It codes for CASGLGSRAEAFF.

This clone has just a few counts. The chain recombines TRBV9 with TRBJ2-3; D ambiguous. Germline CDR1 is SGDLS and CDR2 is YYNGEE. Deletions cut 0 bases from V and 1 base from J, with 12 bases between. CDR3 length equals 16 residues. The CDR3 spells CASSVEAGWGTDTQYF. CDR3 sequence (DNA): TGTGCCAGCAGCGTAGAAGCCGGGTGGGGCACAGATACGCAGTATTTT.

CDR3 residues: CVFTDSEEKNSYEQYF. CDR3 DNA sequence: TGTGTCTTCACGGACAGCGAAGAAAAAAACTCCTACGAGCAGTACTTC. J is TRBJ2-7 and V is TRBV19, with D perhaps matching TRBD1 (6 bases). Germline values: CDR1 LNHDA, CDR2 SQIVND (reference sequence). The CDR3 has 16 amino acids.